This TCR beta chain was observed in a study of spatial heterogeneity in lung cancer (dated by TCRdb to about 2019). For context, the study as a whole: Beta-chain transcripts were consistently detected in greater numbers than alpha-chain transcripts, which likely reflected higher beta-chain transcript abundance. At surgery, both alpha and beta chains were TCR-sequenced in 220 tumor regions, approximately 64 matched nontumor lung samples and 56 PBMC samples. The study linked features of the TCR repertoire to counts of nonsynonymous mutations, which were determined by whole-exome sequencing of tumor tissue. A strong correlation was found between TCR transcript counts in tumor regions and a T cell transcriptional module score from matched bulk RNA-seq. In non-small cell lung cancer, the study quantitatively compared TCR alpha and beta repertoires across several tumor regions, matched nontumor lung, and blood. In the raw uncorrected reads, each unique combination of TCR and UMI appeared on average more than ten times. The paper's findings and limits, for the study overall: TCR-seq coverage of tumor T cells was estimated to be only roughly 7.5% for alpha chains and more than 11% for beta chains. The tumor nonsynonymous mutation count correlated with the number of expanded intratumoral alpha and beta TCRs. Additional single-cell paired TCR alpha and beta sequencing was considered necessary to confirm, at a functional level, the hypothesis that regional TCRs recognize regional mutations. The count of ubiquitous expanded TCRs correlated with the count of ubiquitous nonsynonymous mutations, and the count of regional expanded TCRs correlated with the count of regional nonsynonymous mutations.

Libraries were made using 5' RACE. The run used a NextSeq 500. In the TCR library protocol, a unique molecular identifier was attached to each TCR cDNA molecule so that PCR and sequencing errors could be corrected. The study's own analysis went as follows. Decombinator tools were used for TCR identification, UMI-based error correction and CDR3 extraction. TCRs above a frequency of 2 per 1,000, corresponding to the top 1% of the tumor frequency distribution, were defined as expanded. Expanded tumor TCRs statistically deemed absent (corrected P<0.05) from at least one tumor region were classed as regional, and all other expanded tumor TCRs were classed as ubiquitous. Each repertoire was subsampled 100 times to 5,000 TCRs, after which Renyi diversity was computed with the R vegan package. CDR3 similarity networks were constructed using string-kernel similarity of amino acid triplets, with links drawn between CDR3s whose pairwise similarity was above 0.82. TCRdb cleaned the public reads at Q25 with fastp, built clones with MiXCR and kept in-frame beta chains. For every CDR3 protein sequence, its rows merge into one entry that carries the most common genes and DNA. The V and J calls and clone size are TCRdb's, not the authors'. The sample yields over 10,000 distinct CDR3 sequences; 4.5% to 7% were counted once. The ten largest make up roughly 10% of the sample.

This clonotype was picked up a small number of times. Its target antigen remains unknown. Base qualities were left out, and no much larger clone turns up one base away. With the library built for alpha chains, this beta chain is off target and its frequency is not meaningful. The time point label, as the study defines it: sample taken at primary tumor resection. Samples were obtained from about 69 patients with early-stage, untreated non-small cell lung cancer from the lung TRACERx cohort. Whole RNA extracted from tumor and nontumor lung tissue, or from cryopreserved PBMC samples, was used for TCR sequencing without cell sorting. A patient was chosen for TCR sequencing only when enough RNA was available from at least two tumor regions. Before being selected, tumor and adjacent nontumor lung specimens were reviewed by a lung pathologist. Sequencing used lung tumor tissue, obtained at surgery. The sequence derives from a female donor with early-stage non-small cell lung cancer.

The CDR3 protein sequence reads: CASSARDRDSNEQFF. The DNA sequence is given as TGTGCCAGCAGCGCCCGGGACAGGGATAGCAATGAGCAGTTCTTC. The V gene is TRBV7-6 and the J gene is TRBJ2-1; 9 bases in between match TRBD1. Clipping removes 5 bases from V and 6 bases from J, with 8 as the unmatched junction base count. CDR1 and CDR2 are drawn from the germline V gene: SGHVS, FNYEAQ. Taken from cysteine to phenylalanine, the CDR3 has 15 residues. Only the CDR3 part of the read is kept: 45 bases, read in frame from the first base.